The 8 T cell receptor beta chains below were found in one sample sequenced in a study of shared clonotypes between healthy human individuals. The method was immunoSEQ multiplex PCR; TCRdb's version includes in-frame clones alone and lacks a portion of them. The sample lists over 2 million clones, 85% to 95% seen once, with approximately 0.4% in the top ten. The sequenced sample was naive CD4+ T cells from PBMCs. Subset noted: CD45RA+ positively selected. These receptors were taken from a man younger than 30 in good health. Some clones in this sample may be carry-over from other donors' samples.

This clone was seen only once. The CDR3 loop reads CASSPGGNSYGYTF. In DNA, the CDR3 is TGTGCCAGCAGCCCCGGGGGGAACTCCTATGGCTACACCTTC. The chain joins TRBV9 to TRBJ1-2; possible D gene TRBD1, 5 bases. The V gene lost 4 bases and the J gene lost 4 bases, with 14 bases spanning the gap. This CDR3 spans 14 amino acids. Germline lookup yields CDR1 SGDLS and CDR2 YYNGEE.

CDR3 in amino acids: CASTGLAGSEQFF. Here the CDR3 DNA reads TGTGCCAGCACGGGACTAGCGGGATCTGAGCAGTTCTTC. J is TRBJ2-1 and V is TRBV28; 13 nucleotides match TRBD2. V trimming: 7 bases; J trimming: 9 bases; junction bases outside the gene matches: 3. The CDR3 totals 13 residues. Germline V gene sequence: CDR1 MDHEN, CDR2 SYDVKM.

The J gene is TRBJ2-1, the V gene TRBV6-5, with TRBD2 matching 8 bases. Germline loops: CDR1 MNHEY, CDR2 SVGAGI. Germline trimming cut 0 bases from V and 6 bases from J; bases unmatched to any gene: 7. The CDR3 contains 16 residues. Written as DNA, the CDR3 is TGTGCCAGCAGTTACTCGATGGCTAGCGGGTTCAATGAGCAGTTCTTC. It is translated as CASSYSMASGFNEQFF.

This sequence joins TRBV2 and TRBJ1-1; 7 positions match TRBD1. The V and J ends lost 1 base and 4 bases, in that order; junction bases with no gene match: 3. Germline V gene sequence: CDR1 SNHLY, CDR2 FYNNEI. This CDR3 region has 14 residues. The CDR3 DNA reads TGTGCCAGCAGTGAAGGGTACAGGGGCACTGAAGCTTTCTTT. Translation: CASSEGYRGTEAFF.

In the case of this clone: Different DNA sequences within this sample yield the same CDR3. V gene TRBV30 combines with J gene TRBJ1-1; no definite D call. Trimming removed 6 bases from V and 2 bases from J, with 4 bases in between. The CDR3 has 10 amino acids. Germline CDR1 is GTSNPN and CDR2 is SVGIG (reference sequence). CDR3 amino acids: CACLNTEAFF. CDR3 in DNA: TGTGCCTGCCTCAACACTGAAGCTTTCTTT.

The CDR3 region is CATTGGKGYEQYF. CDR3 DNA sequence: TGTGCCACGACGGGGGGGAAAGGCTACGAGCAGTACTTC. The chain is built from TRBV28 and TRBJ2-7, with 8 bases aligning to TRBD2. Germline assignment: CDR1 MDHEN and CDR2 SYDVKM. Trimming took 10 bases from V and 3 from J; bases not matched to a gene: 8. The CDR3 sequence is 13 residues long. Drawing the rest from reference TRBV28 and TRBJ2-7, the complete variable domain is DVKVTQSSRYLVKRTGEKVFLECVQDMDHENMFWYRQDPGLGLRLIYFSYDVKMKEKGDIPEGYSVSREKKERFSLILESASTNQTSMYLCATTGGKGYEQYFGPGTRLTVT.

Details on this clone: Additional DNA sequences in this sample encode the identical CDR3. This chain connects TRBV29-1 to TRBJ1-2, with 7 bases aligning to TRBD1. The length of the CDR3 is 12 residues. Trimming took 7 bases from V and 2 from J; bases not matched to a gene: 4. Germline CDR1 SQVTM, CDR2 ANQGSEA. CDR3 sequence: CSGYRGNYGYTF. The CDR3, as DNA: TGCAGCGGGTACAGGGGAAACTATGGCTACACCTTC.

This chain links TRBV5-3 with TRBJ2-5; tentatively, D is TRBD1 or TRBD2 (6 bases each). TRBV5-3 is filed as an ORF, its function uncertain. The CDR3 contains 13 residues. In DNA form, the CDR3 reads TGTACCGGAGGAGGGGGTCGGCAAGAGACCCAGTACTTC. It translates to CTGGGGRQETQYF.